These 3 T cell receptor beta chains share one sample of origin, sequenced in a study of T cell changes during pregnancy in multiple sclerosis. Data came from immunoSEQ multiplex PCR; TCRdb stores just in-frame clones and leaves some out. The sample has 35,000 to 45,000 clones, roughly 91% seen once. The material sequenced was CD4+ T cells from peripheral blood mononuclear cells, taken in the first trimester of pregnancy. The receptors stem from a female donor with multiple sclerosis, enrolled in a pregnancy study.

The rearrangement uses TRBV11-2 and TRBJ2-3; weak D call: TRBD2 (6 bases). The V end was cut by 1 base, the J end by 5 bases, with 16 bases between. CDR1 is SGHAT and CDR2 is FQNNGV in the germline V gene. The CDR3 sequence is 16 residues long. The DNA for the CDR3 is TGTGCCAGCAGCTTAGGGGCCGGGACTCCATTAGATACGCAGTATTTT. It yields the protein CASSLGAGTPLDTQYF.

The chain is built from TRBV30 and TRBJ1-6; maybe TRBD1 (6 bases). The CDR3 consists of 13 residues. Trimming shortened V by 6 bases and J by 4 bases, and 10 bases separated the two germline ends. From germline, CDR1 is GTSNPN and CDR2 SVGIG (reference sequence). CDR3 DNA: TGTGCCTGCTCCGGACAGTATAATTCACCCCTCCACTTT. The encoded protein is CACSGQYNSPLHF. Full variable domain (outside the CDR3, taken from reference TRBV30 and TRBJ1-6): SQTIHQWPATLVQPVGSPLSLECTVEGTSNPNLYWYRQAAGRGLQLLFYSVGIGQISSEVPQNLSASRPQDRQFILSSKKLLLSDSGFYLCACSGQYNSPLHFGNGTRLTVT.

The chain links TRBV14 to TRBJ2-1; no definite D call. V was trimmed by 6 bases and J by 5 bases, leaving 8 bases between them. The V gene's germline CDR1 is SGHDN and CDR2 FVKESK. CDR3 size: 12 residues. The CDR3 region is CASRSRDNEQFF. CDR3 sequence (DNA): TGTGCCAGCAGAAGCCGGGACAATGAGCAGTTCTTC.